This TCR beta chain was sequenced in a study of blood T cell repertoires in COVID-19. Study-level background: Acute and convalescent COVID-19 specimens originated in the United States, Italy and Spain. The analysed material was cDNA or gDNA that came from T cells, B-cell-depleted T cells, or PBMCs.

Germline V CDR1 and CDR2: LGHNA, YNFKEQ. V trimming: 0 bases; J trimming: 6 bases; junction bases outside the gene matches: 10. The CDR3 loop spans 16 amino acids. In the authors' methods: Reference gene primer amplification yielded estimated nucleated cell counts. TCRdb's table, derived via immunoSEQ multiplex PCR, lists solely in-frame clones and lacks some. Clonal size and the V and J genes are those of that table, whereas D and trimming came from the DNA. This sample has more than 150,000 clones; roughly 76% occur once, and the top ten carry around 10%. This clone was detected once. One Seattle source followed patients from active infection through their disease course.

What was sequenced was peripheral blood. The source is a woman of 80 years or more with COVID-19, enrolled during active disease. This chain uses TRBV4-2 with TRBJ1-2; 7 bases map to TRBD1. Here the CDR3 DNA reads TGTGCCAGCAGCCAAGAGACAGCCAGGGGGGCCAATGGCTACACCTTC. Translating gives CASSQETARGANGYTF.